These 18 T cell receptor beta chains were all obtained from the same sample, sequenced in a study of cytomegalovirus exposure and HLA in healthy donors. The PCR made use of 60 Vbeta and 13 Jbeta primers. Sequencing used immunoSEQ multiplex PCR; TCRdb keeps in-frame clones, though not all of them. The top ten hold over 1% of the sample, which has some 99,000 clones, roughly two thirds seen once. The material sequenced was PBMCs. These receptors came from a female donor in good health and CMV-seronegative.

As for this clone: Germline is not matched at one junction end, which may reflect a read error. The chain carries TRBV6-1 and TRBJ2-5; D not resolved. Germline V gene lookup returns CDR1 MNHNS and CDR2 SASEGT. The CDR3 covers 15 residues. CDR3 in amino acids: CASSEEASGQGTQYF. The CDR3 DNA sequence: TGTGCCAGCAGTGAAGAGGCGTCGGGTCAAGGGACCCAGTACTTC.

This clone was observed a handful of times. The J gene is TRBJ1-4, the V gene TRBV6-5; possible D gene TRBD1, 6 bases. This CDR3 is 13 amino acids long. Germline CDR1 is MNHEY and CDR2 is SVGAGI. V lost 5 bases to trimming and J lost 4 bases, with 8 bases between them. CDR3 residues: CASSRQDNEKLFF. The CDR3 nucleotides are TGTGCCAGCAGTCGACAGGATAATGAAAAACTGTTTTTT.

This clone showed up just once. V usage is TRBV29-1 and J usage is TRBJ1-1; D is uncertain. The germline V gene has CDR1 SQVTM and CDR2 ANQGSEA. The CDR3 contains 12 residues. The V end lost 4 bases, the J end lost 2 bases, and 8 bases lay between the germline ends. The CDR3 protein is CSVGFSNTEAFF. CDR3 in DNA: TGCAGCGTTGGTTTCAGTAACACTGAAGCTTTCTTT.

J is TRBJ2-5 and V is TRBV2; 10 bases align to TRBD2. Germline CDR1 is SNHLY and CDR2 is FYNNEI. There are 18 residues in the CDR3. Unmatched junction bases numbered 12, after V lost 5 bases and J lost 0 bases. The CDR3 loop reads CASSPQASGGSYQETQYF. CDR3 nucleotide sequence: TGTGCCAGCAGTCCCCAGGCTAGCGGGGGTTCGTACCAAGAGACCCAGTACTTC.

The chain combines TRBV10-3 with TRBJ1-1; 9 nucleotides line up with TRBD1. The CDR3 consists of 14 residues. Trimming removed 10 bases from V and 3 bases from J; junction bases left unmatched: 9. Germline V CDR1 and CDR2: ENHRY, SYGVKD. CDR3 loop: CATTVGQGYTEAFF. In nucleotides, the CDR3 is TGTGCCACCACGGTGGGACAGGGTTACACTGAAGCTTTCTTT.

CDR3 DNA sequence: TGCAGCGTTGAGGAGGGGATGAACACTGAAGCTTTCTTT. Translation: CSVEEGMNTEAFF. V usage is TRBV29-1 and J usage is TRBJ1-1; D may be TRBD1 (5 bases). The CDR3 is 13 amino acids. V was clipped by 3 bases and J by 0 bases, with 8 bases between them. Germline V gene lookup returns CDR1 SQVTM and CDR2 ANQGSEA.

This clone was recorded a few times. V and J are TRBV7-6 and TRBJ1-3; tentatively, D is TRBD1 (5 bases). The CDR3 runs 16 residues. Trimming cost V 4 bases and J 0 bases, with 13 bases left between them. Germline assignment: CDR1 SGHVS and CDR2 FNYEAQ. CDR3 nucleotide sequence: TGTGCCAGCAGCTCCTCGGGACTGGACTCTGGAAACACCATATATTTT. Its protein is CASSSSGLDSGNTIYF.

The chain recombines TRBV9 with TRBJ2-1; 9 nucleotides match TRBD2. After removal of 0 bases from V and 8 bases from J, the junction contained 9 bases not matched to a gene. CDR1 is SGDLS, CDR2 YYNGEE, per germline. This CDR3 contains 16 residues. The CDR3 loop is CASSVETGTSRHEQFF. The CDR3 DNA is TGTGCCAGCAGCGTAGAGACCGGGACTAGCAGGCATGAGCAGTTCTTC.

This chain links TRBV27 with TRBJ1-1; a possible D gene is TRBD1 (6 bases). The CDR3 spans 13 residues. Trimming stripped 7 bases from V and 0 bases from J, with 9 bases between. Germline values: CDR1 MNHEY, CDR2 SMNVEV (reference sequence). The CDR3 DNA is TGTGCCAGCATGGACAGTTTGAACACTGAAGCTTTCTTT. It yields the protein CASMDSLNTEAFF.

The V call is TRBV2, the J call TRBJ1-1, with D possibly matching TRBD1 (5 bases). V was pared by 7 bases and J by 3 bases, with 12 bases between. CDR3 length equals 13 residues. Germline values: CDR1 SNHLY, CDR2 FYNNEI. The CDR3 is CASISGVYTEAFF. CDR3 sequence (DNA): TGTGCCAGCATTTCGGGGGTCTACACTGAAGCTTTCTTT.

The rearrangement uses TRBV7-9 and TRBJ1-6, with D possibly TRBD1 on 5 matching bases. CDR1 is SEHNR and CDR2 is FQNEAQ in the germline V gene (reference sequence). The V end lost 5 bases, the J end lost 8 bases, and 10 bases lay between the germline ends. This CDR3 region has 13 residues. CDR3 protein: CASSLTGDSPLHF. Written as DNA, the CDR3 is TGTGCCAGCAGCCTAACAGGCGATTCACCCCTCCACTTT.

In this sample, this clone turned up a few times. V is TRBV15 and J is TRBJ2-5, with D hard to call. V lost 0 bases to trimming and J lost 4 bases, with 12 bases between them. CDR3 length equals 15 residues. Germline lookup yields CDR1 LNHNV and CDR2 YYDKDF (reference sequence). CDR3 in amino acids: CATSRDLGSRETQYF. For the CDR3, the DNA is TGTGCCACCAGCAGAGATCTGGGTAGCCGAGAGACCCAGTACTTC. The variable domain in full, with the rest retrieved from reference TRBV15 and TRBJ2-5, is DAMVIQNPRYQVTQFGKPVTLSCSQTLNHNVMYWYQQKSSQAPKLLFHYYDKDFNNEADTPDNFQSRRPNTSFCFLDIRSPGLGDTAMYLCATSRDLGSRETQYFGPGTRLLVL.

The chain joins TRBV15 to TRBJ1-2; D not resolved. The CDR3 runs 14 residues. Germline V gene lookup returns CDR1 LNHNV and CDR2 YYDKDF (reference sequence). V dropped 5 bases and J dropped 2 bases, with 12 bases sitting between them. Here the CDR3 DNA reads TGTGCCACCAGCCTCGGATCCGGGAACTATGGCTACACCTTC. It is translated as CATSLGSGNYGYTF.

This chain's CDR3 is CASSPPGQRGEQYF. The CDR3 region has the DNA TGTGCCAGCAGTCCCCCGGGACAGCGAGGCGAGCAGTACTTC. This chain connects TRBV6-5 to TRBJ2-7; 7 nucleotides agree with TRBD1. The V and J ends lost 5 bases and 6 bases, in that order; junction bases with no gene match: 10. This CDR3 has 14 amino acids. The germline V gene has CDR1 MNHEY and CDR2 SVGAGI.

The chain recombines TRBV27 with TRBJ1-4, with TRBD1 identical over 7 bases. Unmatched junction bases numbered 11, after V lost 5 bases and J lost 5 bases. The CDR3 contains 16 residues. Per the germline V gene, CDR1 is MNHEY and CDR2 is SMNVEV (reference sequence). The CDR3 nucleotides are TGTGCCAGCAGTGGAACGTTGACAGGGCCAAATGAAAAACTGTTTTTT. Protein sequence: CASSGTLTGPNEKLFF.

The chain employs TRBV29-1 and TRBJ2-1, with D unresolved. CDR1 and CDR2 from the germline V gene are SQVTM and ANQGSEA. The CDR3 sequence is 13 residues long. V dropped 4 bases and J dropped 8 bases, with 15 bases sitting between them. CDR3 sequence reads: CSVVGPMRYEQFF. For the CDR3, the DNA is TGCAGCGTTGTAGGCCCCATGCGGTATGAGCAGTTCTTC.

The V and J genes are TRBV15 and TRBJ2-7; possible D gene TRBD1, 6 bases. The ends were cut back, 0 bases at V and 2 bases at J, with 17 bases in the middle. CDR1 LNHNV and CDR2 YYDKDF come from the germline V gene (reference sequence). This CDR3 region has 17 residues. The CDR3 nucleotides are TGTGCCACCAGCAGAGATCGACTCGGGACATCCCCCTACGAGCAGTACTTC. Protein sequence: CATSRDRLGTSPYEQYF.

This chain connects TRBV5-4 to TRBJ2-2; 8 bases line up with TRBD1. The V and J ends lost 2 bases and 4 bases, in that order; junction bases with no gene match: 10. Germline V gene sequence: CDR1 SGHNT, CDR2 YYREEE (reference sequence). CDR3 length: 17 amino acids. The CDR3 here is CASSLAGRGRGTGELFF. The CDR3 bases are TGTGCCAGCAGCTTAGCGGGCAGGGGGCGAGGCACCGGGGAGCTGTTTTTT.